The following is a T cell receptor (beta chain) sequence with its context. This clone's antigen is unknown. Mismatch with germline at one junction end may stem from a read error. This sample is part of a study of regulatory T cells in long-lasting Graves disease (dated by TCRdb to the early 2020s). At the level of the whole study: Newly diagnosed Graves' disease patients had taken antithyroid drugs for less than 3 months. A total of around 35 samples underwent TCR sequencing: roughly 13 from persistent and some 20 from newly diagnosed Graves' disease patients. Patients with persistent Graves' disease were compared with patients with newly diagnosed Graves' disease using TCR sequencing and RNA sequencing of peripheral blood. The study was conducted in China and was registered as a clinical trial. General conclusions and limits of the study: Compared with newly diagnosed patients, patients with persistent Graves' disease had lower TCR Shannon entropy and fewer highly expanded clones, which suggests clonal expansion. The authors acknowledged the small sample size as a limitation that may reduce accuracy. Persistent disease showed preferential use of TRBV28, TRBJ1-2 and TRBJ2-5, whereas newly diagnosed disease favored TRBV20-1 and TRBJ2-1. Persistent patients shared more public clonotypes among themselves (around 3,000) than newly diagnosed patients did (approximately 870). Because the primary lesion, thyroid tissue, could not be accessed, the study looked at peripheral blood alone. Sequencing and analysis were limited to the TCR beta chain.

The germline V gene sets CDR1 to SGHRS and CDR2 to YFSETQ. The CDR3 covers 17 residues, taking in both the cysteine and the phenylalanine. Just CDR3 DNA is preserved here, 51 bases in frame from base 1. Library prep was done by multiplex PCR. Sequencing used an Illumina HiSeq 4000. TCR beta libraries were built with iRepertoire HTBI primers and Arm-PCR amplification of CDR3 regions. Gel purification was performed on PCR products prior to sequencing. As for the authors' bioinformatics: Gene usage analysis of CDR3 amino acid clonotypes used the roughly 62 TRBV and 14 to 15 TRBJ segments found across samples. COPE and FqMerger were used to merge filtered high-quality paired reads into contigs. Contigs were aligned with BLAST to IMGT TRBV, TRBD and TRBJ reference genes, and CDR3 was defined per IMGT. Any clonotype with a frequency above 0.1% was classified as a highly expanded clone. Shannon entropy was used to measure repertoire diversity, and the Gini coefficient was used to measure V-J evenness. A clonotype found in more than one individual was treated as public. Through fastp at Q25 and MiXCR, TCRdb rebuilt clones from the public reads, retaining in-frame beta chains. Rows with one shared CDR3 protein collapse into an entry with the most common genes and DNA. TCRdb's processing, not the study's, gives the V and J calls here. The sample table contains hundreds of thousands of distinct CDR3 sequences; only one count was recorded for roughly 16% of them. The ten largest clonotypes hold under 20% of the sample.

The time point label on this specimen signifies: newly diagnosed GD, antithyroid drugs for less than 3 months. For both TCR sequencing and RNA sequencing, RNA was extracted from PBMCs using TRIzol. The diagnosis of Graves' disease followed American Thyroid Association guidelines. Patients were recruited from an endocrinology department in Xi'an, China. From each patient, 7.5 to 9.5 milliliters of peripheral blood was collected into an EDTA anticoagulant tube. PBMCs were isolated by Ficoll Paque Plus density gradient separation without further T cell sorting. RNA quality was checked with an Agilent 2100 Bioanalyzer and agarose gel, and concentration with a NanoDrop 2000. The data also belong to a second study, concerning T cells in Graves' hyperthyroidism and ophthalmopathy. The second publication reports: Stable Graves' hyperthyroidism was defined as no progression to ophthalmopathy during 18 months of follow-up. Hyperthyroidism patients were newly diagnosed, had a disease duration of under 2 months, and were aged 18 to 65 years. Patients with uncontrolled infections, other autoimmune diseases, pregnancy or lactation were excluded. Clinical symptoms, serum thyroxine and TRAb, thyroid ultrasound, and orbital computed tomography formed the basis for the diagnoses. The first round of RT-PCR for the TCR CDR3 was performed with the HTBI primer set and the Qiagen OneStep RT-PCR kit. Most expanded thyroid clonotypes (frequency above 0.001) were also found in blood, which suggests that blood repertoires may mirror thyroid immune responses. Ophthalmopathy was separated from stable hyperthyroidism by a 13 V-J signature model, with over 85% sensitivity and 81% to 83% specificity obtained in cross-validation and 80%/75% obtained in testing. In validation, the model predicted progression to ophthalmopathy with over 60% sensitivity and 72% to 85% specificity, a median of 6.5 months before onset. To identify TCR V-J signatures that set the groups apart, the researchers used a discovery cohort of 95 to 100 patients, made up of roughly 45 with Graves' ophthalmopathy and some 55 with stable Graves' hyperthyroidism. Prospective prediction of ophthalmopathy was tested in an independent validation cohort consisting of 18 to 20 hyperthyroidism patients and some 15 patients who later progressed to ophthalmopathy. For training and testing, the 100 patients in the discovery cohort were randomly divided in a 7:3 ratio. Thyroid tissue and blood T-cell repertoires from roughly 6 Graves' hyperthyroidism patients were also compared in the study. After blood sampling, hyperthyroidism patients were treated with methimazole at a starting dose of 30 mg daily, and ophthalmopathy patients were treated with high-dose intravenous methylprednisolone. Libraries were constructed in a second round of multiplex PCR, after which size selection and purification were carried out. The libraries were sequenced on an Illumina HiSeq2000 using paired-end 100 bp reads. SOAPnuke was used to process the raw data, removing reads that contained adapters or uncalled bases, had a mean Phred below 15, or lacked an exact match to the constant primer or identifier. High-quality paired reads were merged using COPE v1.2.5, and each unique nucleotide sequence was defined as a clonotype. MiTCR v1.1 was used to align clonotypes to the IMGT TRBV, TRBD and TRBJ reference segments. The analysis included only V-J combinations with a frequency above 0.0001, which together covered over 98% of the repertoires. The TCS score was defined as F50 (clonal expansion) divided by E x V (chaos), with BLOSUM62-based TCRdist calculated between CDR3 peptides within each V-J. Welch's t-statistics and random forest reduced around 550 V-J features to roughly 13, which were used in a naive Bayes classifier (R e1071). Sample size was not statistically predetermined, and blinding of investigators to group allocation was not performed. According to the paper, TCR Vbeta CDR3 sequencing was carried out on about 140 peripheral blood samples, which came from approximately 43 ophthalmopathy, around 75 hyperthyroidism and 17 progressor patients.

This receptor was taken from a young woman with Graves disease. Donor details come from another sample of the same person, matched by shared clones. The sample was peripheral blood mononuclear cells (PBMCs), taken at new diagnosis, from a patient treated with antithyroid drugs. The V and J segments used are TRBV5-1 and TRBJ2-5; TRBD1 is a weak D gene call, 6 bases matching. The sequence in DNA is TGTGCCAGCAGCACACGACGAACAACAGGGTCCTGGGAGACCCAGTACTTC. It translates to CASSTRRTTGSWETQYF.